This T cell receptor (beta chain) is from a study of blood T cell repertoires in COVID-19. Study in general: There were acute and convalescent COVID-19 samples, and they came from the United States, Italy and Spain. From T cells, B-cell-depleted T cells, or PBMCs came the material, which was cDNA or gDNA.

CDR1 is SNHLY and CDR2 is FYNNEI in the germline V gene. The V gene end was trimmed by 2 bases and the J gene end by 6 bases; junction bases not matched to a gene: 7. This CDR3 is 16 amino acids long. Methods used by the authors: Estimation of nucleated cell counts was performed using reference gene primer amplification. This table comes from immunoSEQ multiplex PCR, and its TCRdb copy is limited to in-frame clones, with some not included. V and J calls and clone size are given by that table; D and trimming were obtained from the DNA. The sample includes 90,000 to 110,000 clones, 80% to 90% of them seen just once.

This chain connects TRBV2 to TRBJ1-5, with 10 bases fitting TRBD1. Sequenced: peripheral blood. This TCR derives from a woman aged 80 or over with active or convalescent COVID-19. The CDR3 region is CASSELGGQGSQPQHF. CDR3 nucleotides: TGTGCCAGCAGTGAATTGGGGGGACAGGGGTCTCAGCCCCAGCATTTT.